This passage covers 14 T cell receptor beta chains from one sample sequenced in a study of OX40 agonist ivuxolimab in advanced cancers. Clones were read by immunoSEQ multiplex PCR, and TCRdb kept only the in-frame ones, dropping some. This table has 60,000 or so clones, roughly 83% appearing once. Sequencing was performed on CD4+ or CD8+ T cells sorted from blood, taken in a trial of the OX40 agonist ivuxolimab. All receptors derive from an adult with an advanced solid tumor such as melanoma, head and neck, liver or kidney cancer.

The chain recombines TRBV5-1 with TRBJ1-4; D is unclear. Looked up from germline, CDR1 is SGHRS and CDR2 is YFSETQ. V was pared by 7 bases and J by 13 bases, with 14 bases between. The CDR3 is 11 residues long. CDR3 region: CASSGEAGLFF. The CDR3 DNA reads TGCGCCAGCTCCGGGGAGGCGGGACTGTTTTTT.

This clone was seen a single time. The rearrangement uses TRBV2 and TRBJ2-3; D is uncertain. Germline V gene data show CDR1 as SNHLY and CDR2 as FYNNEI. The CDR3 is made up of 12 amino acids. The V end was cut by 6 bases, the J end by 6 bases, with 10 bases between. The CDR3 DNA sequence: TGTGCCAGCAGCGAATCGTGGGATACGCAGTATTTT. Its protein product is CASSESWDTQYF. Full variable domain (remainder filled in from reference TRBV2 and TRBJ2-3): EPEVTQTPSHQVTQMGQEVILRCVPISNHLYFYWYRQILGQKVEFLVSFYNNEISEKSEIFDDQFSVERPDGSNFTLKIRSTKLEDSAMYFCASSESWDTQYFGPGTRLTVL.

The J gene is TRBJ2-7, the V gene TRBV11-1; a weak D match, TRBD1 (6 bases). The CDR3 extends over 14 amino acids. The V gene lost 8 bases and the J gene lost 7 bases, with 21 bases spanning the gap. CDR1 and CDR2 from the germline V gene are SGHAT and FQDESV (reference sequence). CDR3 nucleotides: TGTGCCAGCTCTTATTCACAGGGTCGGTGGGAGCAGTACTTC. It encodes CASSYSQGRWEQYF. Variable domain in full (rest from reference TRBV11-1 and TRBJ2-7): EAEVAQSPRYKITEKSQAVAFWCDPISGHATLYWYRQILGQGPELLVQFQDESVVDDSQLPKDRFSAERLKGVDSTLKIQPAELGDSAMYLCASSYSQGRWEQYFGPGTRLTVT.

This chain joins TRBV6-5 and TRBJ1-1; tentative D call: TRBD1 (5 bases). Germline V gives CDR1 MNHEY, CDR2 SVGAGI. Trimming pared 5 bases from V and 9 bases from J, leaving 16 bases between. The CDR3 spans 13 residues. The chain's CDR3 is CASSPEVGLKAFF. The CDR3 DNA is TGTGCCAGCAGTCCTGAGGTGGGGCTTAAAGCTTTCTTT.

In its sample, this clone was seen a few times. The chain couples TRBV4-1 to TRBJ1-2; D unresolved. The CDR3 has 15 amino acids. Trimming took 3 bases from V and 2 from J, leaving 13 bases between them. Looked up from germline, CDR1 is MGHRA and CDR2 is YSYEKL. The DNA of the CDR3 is TGCGCCAGCAGCCAGTCGGCGTTATCAAACTATGGCTACACCTTC. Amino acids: CASSQSALSNYGYTF.

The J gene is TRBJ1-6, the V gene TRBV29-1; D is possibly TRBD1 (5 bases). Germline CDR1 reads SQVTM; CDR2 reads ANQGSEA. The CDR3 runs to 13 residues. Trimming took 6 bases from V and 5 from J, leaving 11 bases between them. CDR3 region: CSVRDGHNSPLHF. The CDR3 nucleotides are TGCAGCGTCCGGGACGGCCATAATTCACCCCTCCACTTT.

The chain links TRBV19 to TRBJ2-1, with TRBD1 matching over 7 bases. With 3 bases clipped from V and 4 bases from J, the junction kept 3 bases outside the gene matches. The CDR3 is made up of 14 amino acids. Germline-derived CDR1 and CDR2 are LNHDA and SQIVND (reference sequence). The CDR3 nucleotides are TGTGCCAGTAGTATTGGGACAGTGTACAATGAGCAGTTCTTC. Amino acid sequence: CASSIGTVYNEQFF.

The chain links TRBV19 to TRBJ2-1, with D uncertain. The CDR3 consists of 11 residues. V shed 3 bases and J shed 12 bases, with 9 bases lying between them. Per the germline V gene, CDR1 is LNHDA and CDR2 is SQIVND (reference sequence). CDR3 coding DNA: TGTGCCAGTAGTATTGAGTCCGTGCAGTTCTTC. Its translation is CASSIESVQFF. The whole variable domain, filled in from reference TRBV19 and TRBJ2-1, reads DGGITQSPKYLFRKEGQNVTLSCEQNLNHDAMYWYRQDPGQGLRLIYYSQIVNDFQKGDIAEGYSVSREKKESFPLTVTSAQKNPTAFYLCASSIESVQFFGPGTRLTVL.

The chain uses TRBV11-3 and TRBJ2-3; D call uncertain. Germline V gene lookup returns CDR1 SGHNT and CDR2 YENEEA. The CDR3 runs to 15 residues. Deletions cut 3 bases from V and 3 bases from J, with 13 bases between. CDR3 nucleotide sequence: TGTGCCAGCAGCTTCACACAGCTCTATACAGATACGCAGTATTTT. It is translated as CASSFTQLYTDTQYF.

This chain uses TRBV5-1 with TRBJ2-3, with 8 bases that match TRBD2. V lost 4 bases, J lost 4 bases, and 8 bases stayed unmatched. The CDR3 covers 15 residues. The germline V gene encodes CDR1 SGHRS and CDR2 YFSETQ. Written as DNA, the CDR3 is TGCGCCAGCAGCCCGGGACTAGTCGGGGCAGATACGCAGTATTTT. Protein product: CASSPGLVGADTQYF. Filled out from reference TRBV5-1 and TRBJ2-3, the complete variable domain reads KAGVTQTPRYLIKTRGQQVTLSCSPISGHRSVSWYQQTPGQGLQFLFEYFSETQRNKGNFPGRFSGRQFSNSRSEMNVSTLELGDSALYLCASSPGLVGADTQYFGPGTRLTVL.

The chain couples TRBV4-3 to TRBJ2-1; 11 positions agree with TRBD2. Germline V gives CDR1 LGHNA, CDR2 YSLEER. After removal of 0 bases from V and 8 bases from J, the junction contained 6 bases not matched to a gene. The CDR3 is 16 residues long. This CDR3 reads CASSQDPSGGTDEQFF. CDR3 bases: TGCGCCAGCAGCCAAGACCCTAGCGGGGGGACGGATGAGCAGTTCTTC.

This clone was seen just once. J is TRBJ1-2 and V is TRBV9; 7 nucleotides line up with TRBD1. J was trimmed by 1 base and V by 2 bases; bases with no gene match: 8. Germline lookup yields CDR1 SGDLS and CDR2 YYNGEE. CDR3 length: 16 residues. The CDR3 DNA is TGTGCCAGCAGCGTCTCTTCGACAGGGTTTAACTATGGCTACACCTTC. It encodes CASSVSSTGFNYGYTF.

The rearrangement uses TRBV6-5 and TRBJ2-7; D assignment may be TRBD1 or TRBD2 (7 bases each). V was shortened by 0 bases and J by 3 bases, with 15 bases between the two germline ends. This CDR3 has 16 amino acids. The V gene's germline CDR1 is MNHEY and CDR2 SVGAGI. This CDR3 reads CASSYSGGGAFYEQYF. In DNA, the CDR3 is TGTGCCAGCAGTTACTCGGGAGGGGGCGCGTTCTACGAGCAGTACTTC.

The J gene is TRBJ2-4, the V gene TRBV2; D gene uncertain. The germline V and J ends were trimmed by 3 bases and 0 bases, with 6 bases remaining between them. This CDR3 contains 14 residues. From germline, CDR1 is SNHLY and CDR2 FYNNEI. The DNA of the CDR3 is TGTGCCAGCAGTGACTGGGAAGCCAAAAACATTCAGTACTTC. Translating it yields CASSDWEAKNIQYF.